Listed here are 8 T cell receptor beta chains from one sample, sequenced in a study. TCRdb reprocessed the 5' RACE reads with MiXCR, giving one entry per CDR3 protein. The profile shows fewer than 10,000 distinct CDR3 sequences, approximately 35% of them singletons. Sequencing input: tumor-infiltrating memory CD4+ T cells sorted from the breast tumor. Subset described: memory CD4+ T cells, CD4+CD45RO+CD25-. These receptor sequences come from a female donor with breast cancer.

This chain joins TRBV20-1 and TRBJ2-7, with 11 bases matching TRBD2. Germline CDR1 and CDR2: DFQATT and SNEGSKA (reference sequence). There are 13 residues in the CDR3. With V trimmed by 4 bases and J by 6 bases, 5 bases remained unmatched. DNA of the CDR3: TGCAGTGCTAAACTAGCGGGAGCATTCGAGCAGTACTTC. It is translated as CSAKLAGAFEQYF.

On this clonotype: Since a much larger clone is just one base distant, this may be a read error. J is TRBJ2-5 and V is TRBV5-1; D not resolved. Trimming left V 4 bases short and J 5 bases short, with 12 bases between. CDR1 and CDR2 (germline): SGHRS, YFSETQ. The CDR3 runs to 13 residues. CDR3 region: CASSPWVGETQYF. The CDR3 bases are TGCGCCAGCAGCCCATGGGTAGGGGAGACCCAGTACTTC.

The gene calls are TRBV6-1 and TRBJ1-6; D is possibly TRBD1 (5 bases). Germline V gene lookup returns CDR1 MNHNS and CDR2 SASEGT. V was clipped by 5 bases and J by 5 bases, with 16 bases between them. The length of the CDR3 is 16 residues. The CDR3 spells CASSKEPGRNNSPLHF. The CDR3 DNA reads TGTGCCAGCAGTAAGGAACCGGGACGGAATAATTCACCCCTCCACTTT.

Many counts were recorded for this clonotype. V gene TRBV7-2 combines with J gene TRBJ2-1; D is unresolved. CDR3 length equals 14 residues. The ends were cut back, 2 bases at V and 7 bases at J, with 12 bases in the middle. Germline loops: CDR1 SGHTA, CDR2 FQGNSA. This CDR3 reads CASSLSGLVNEQFF. For the CDR3, the DNA is TGTGCCAGCAGCTTATCAGGCCTTGTGAATGAGCAGTTCTTC. The full variable domain, rest sourced from reference TRBV7-2 and TRBJ2-1, is GAGVSQSPSNKVTEKGKDVELRCDPISGHTALYWYRQSLGQGLEFLIYFQGNSAPDKSGLPSDRFSAERTGGSVSTLTIQRTQQEDSAVYLCASSLSGLVNEQFFGPGTRLTVL.

This clonotype was counted ten times or more. The chain joins TRBV5-1 to TRBJ2-1, with 12 bases aligning to TRBD2. Trimming at V came to 4 bases and at J to 6 bases, leaving 5 bases not matched to a gene. The CDR3 totals 15 residues. Germline V gene lookup returns CDR1 SGHRS and CDR2 YFSETQ. CDR3 protein: CASSGLAGGPNEQFF. DNA for the CDR3: TGCGCCAGCAGCGGGCTAGCGGGGGGGCCCAATGAGCAGTTCTTC.

The chain couples TRBV9 to TRBJ1-3, with 7 bases lining up with TRBD1. This CDR3 is built from 15 residues. The germline gives CDR1 SGDLS, CDR2 YYNGEE. With 0 bases clipped from V and 4 bases from J, the junction kept 4 bases outside the gene matches. The CDR3 protein is CASSVETTGGNTIYF. CDR3 nucleotides: TGTGCCAGCAGCGTAGAAACGACAGGGGGAAACACCATATATTTT.

This clonotype is medium-sized (0.01 to 0.1%) by share. The rearrangement links TRBV7-2 to TRBJ2-4; D perhaps matches TRBD1 (6 bases). V was pared by 1 base and J by 6 bases, with 10 bases between. The V gene's germline CDR1 is SGHTA and CDR2 FQGNSA. This CDR3 region has 14 residues. The CDR3 protein is CASSLVTGLNIQYF. The CDR3 DNA reads TGTGCCAGCAGCTTAGTGACAGGATTAAACATTCAGTACTTC.

The rearrangement joins TRBV29-1 to TRBJ2-1, with 11 bases identical to TRBD2. This CDR3 comprises 18 residues. V shed 6 bases and J 5 bases; nucleotides not matched to a gene: 18. Germline CDR1 and CDR2: SQVTM and ANQGSEA. Here the CDR3 reads CSVNVGTSGSPRHNEQFF. The CDR3 nucleotides read TGCAGCGTCAACGTGGGGACTAGCGGTAGCCCTCGCCACAATGAGCAGTTCTTC.